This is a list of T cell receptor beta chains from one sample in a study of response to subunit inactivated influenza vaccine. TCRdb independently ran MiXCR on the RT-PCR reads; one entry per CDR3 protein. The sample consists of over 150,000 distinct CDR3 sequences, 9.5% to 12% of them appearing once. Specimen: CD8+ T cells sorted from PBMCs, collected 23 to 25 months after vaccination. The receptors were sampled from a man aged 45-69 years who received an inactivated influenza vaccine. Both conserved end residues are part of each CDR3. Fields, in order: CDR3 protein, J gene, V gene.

CDR3 protein: CASSSTALQETQYF; J gene: TRBJ2-5; V gene: TRBV7-9
CDR3 protein: CASSPSKAYGYTF; J gene: TRBJ1-2; V gene: TRBV12-3/TRBV12-4
CDR3 protein: CAITRDGGSGEQFF; J gene: TRBJ2-1; V gene: TRBV10-3
CDR3 protein: CASRFTGKPGANVLTF; J gene: TRBJ2-6; V gene: TRBV27
CDR3 protein: CATSPRGGGGPYEQYF; J gene: TRBJ2-7; V gene: TRBV15
CDR3 protein: CASSQSGQSNQPQHF; J gene: TRBJ1-5; V gene: TRBV16
CDR3 protein: CATSTGGQETQYF; J gene: TRBJ2-5; V gene: TRBV24-1
CDR3 protein: CSAPSRRGAANEKLFF; J gene: TRBJ1-4; V gene: TRBV20-1
CDR3 protein: CATSREGSDEQFF; J gene: TRBJ2-1; V gene: TRBV15
CDR3 protein: CSARASGRAYNEQFF; J gene: TRBJ2-1; V gene: TRBV20-1
CDR3 protein: CASTPGLAGGTDTQYF; J gene: TRBJ2-3; V gene: TRBV3-1
CDR3 protein: CASIPGTGLGEQFF; J gene: TRBJ2-1; V gene: TRBV5-6
CDR3 protein: CASSPDDEELFF; J gene: TRBJ2-2; V gene: TRBV7-8
CDR3 protein: CASSQRQGVQPQHF; J gene: TRBJ1-5; V gene: TRBV4-3
CDR3 protein: CATSRGDLSNYGYTF; J gene: TRBJ1-2; V gene: TRBV15
CDR3 protein: CASSLDRGPEGDGYTF; J gene: TRBJ1-2; V gene: TRBV5-6
CDR3 protein: CASSPAGPNYGYTF; J gene: TRBJ1-2; V gene: TRBV2
CDR3 protein: CASSLEGRTEAFF; J gene: TRBJ1-1; V gene: TRBV7-9
CDR3 protein: CASSFPRDGSYNEQFF; J gene: TRBJ2-1; V gene: TRBV7-6
CDR3 protein: CASREAGEQYF; J gene: TRBJ2-7; V gene: TRBV5-1
CDR3 protein: CATKATGGYEQFF; J gene: TRBJ2-1; V gene: TRBV24-1
CDR3 protein: CASSFSRPGGELFF; J gene: TRBJ2-2; V gene: TRBV11-2
CDR3 protein: CASSLAYRTDTQYF; J gene: TRBJ2-3; V gene: TRBV7-6
CDR3 protein: CASALQNTGELFF; J gene: TRBJ2-2; V gene: TRBV9
CDR3 protein: CASSHNNQPQHF; J gene: TRBJ1-5; V gene: TRBV27
CDR3 protein: CASSYASTGGGYEQYF; J gene: TRBJ2-7; V gene: TRBV6-2/TRBV6-3
CDR3 protein: CSAREGLASYEQYF; J gene: TRBJ2-7; V gene: TRBV20-1
CDR3 protein: CASSQATGTVAYQETQYF; J gene: TRBJ2-5; V gene: TRBV18
CDR3 protein: CASSQDMGVVYNEQFF; J gene: TRBJ2-1; V gene: TRBV4-3
CDR3 protein: CASSAHNEQFF; J gene: TRBJ2-1; V gene: TRBV9
CDR3 protein: CATSDLQGVGGETQYF; J gene: TRBJ2-5; V gene: TRBV24-1
CDR3 protein: CSVEVPGLGTGELFF; J gene: TRBJ2-2; V gene: TRBV29-1
CDR3 protein: CASPARAGELFF; J gene: TRBJ2-2; V gene: TRBV18